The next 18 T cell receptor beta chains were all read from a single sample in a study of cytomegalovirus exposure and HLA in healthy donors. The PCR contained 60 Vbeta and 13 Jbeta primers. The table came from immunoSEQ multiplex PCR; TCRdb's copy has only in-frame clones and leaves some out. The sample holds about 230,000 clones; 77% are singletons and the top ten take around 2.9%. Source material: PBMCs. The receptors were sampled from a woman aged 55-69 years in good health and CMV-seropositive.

CDR3 region: CAWARGTGGLEQYF. Here the CDR3 DNA reads TGTGCCTGGGCCCGAGGGACAGGGGGTCTCGAGCAGTACTTC. The chain recombines TRBV30 with TRBJ2-7; 11 nucleotides match TRBD1. This CDR3 has 14 amino acids. Germline trimming cut 5 bases from V and 6 bases from J; bases unmatched to any gene: 9. Looked up from germline, CDR1 is GTSNPN and CDR2 is SVGIG (reference sequence).

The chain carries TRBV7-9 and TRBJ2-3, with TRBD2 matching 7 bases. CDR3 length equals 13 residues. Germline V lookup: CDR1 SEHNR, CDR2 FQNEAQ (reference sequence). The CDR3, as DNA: TGTGGTCCGGGGGGTAGTAGCACAGATACGCAGTATTTT. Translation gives CGPGGSSTDTQYF.

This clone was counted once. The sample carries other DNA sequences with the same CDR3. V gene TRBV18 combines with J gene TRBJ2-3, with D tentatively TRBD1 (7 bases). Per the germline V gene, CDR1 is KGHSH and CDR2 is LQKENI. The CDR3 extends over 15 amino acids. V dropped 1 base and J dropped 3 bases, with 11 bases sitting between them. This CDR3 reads CASSPLQGRTDTQYF. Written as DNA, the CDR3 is TGTGCCAGCTCACCACTACAGGGGAGGACAGATACGCAGTATTTT.

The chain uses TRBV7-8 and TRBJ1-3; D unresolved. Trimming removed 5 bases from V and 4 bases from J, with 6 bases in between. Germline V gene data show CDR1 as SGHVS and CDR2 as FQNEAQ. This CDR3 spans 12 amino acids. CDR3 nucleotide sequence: TGTGCCAGCAGCCAGGTGGGAAACACCATATATTTT. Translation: CASSQVGNTIYF.

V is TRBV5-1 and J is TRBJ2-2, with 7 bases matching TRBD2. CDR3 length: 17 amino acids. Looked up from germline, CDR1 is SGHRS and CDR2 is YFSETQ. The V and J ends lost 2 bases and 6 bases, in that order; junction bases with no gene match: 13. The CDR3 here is CASSFYQGSRGAGELFF. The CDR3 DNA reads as TGCGCCAGCAGCTTCTATCAGGGCAGCCGGGGGGCCGGGGAGCTGTTTTTT.

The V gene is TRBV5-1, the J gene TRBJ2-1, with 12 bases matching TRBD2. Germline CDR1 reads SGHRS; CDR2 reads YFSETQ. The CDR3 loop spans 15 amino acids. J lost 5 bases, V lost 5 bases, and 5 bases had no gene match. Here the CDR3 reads CASSPTSGGHNEQFF. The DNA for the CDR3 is TGCGCCAGCAGTCCAACTAGCGGGGGGCACAATGAGCAGTTCTTC.

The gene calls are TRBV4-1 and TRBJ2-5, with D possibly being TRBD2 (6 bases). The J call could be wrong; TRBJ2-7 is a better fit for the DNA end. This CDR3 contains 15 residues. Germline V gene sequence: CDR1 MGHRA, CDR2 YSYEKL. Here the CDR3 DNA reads TGCGCCAGCAGCCCCCGGGGACTTTCGAGGGACGAGCAGTACTTC. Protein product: CASSPRGLSRDEQYF.

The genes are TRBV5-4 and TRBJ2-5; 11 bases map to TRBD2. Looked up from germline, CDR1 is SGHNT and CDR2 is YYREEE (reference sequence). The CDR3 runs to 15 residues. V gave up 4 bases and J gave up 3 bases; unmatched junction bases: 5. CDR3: CASSEKLAGEETQYF. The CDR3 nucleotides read TGTGCCAGCAGCGAAAAACTAGCGGGAGAAGAGACCCAGTACTTC.

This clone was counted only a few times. This chain's CDR3 is CASSFQGGNTEAFF. DNA of the CDR3: TGTGCCAGCAGCTTCCAGGGGGGGAACACTGAAGCTTTCTTT. The J gene is TRBJ1-1, the V gene TRBV11-2, with TRBD1 matching over 7 bases. The CDR3 spans 14 residues. V was clipped by 3 bases and J by 1 base; unmatched bases: 2. The germline V gene has CDR1 SGHAT and CDR2 FQNNGV. The whole variable domain, remainder taken from reference TRBV11-2 and TRBJ1-1, is EAGVAQSPRYKIIEKRQSVAFWCNPISGHATLYWYQQILGQGPKLLIQFQNNGVVDDSQLPKDRFSAERLKGVDSTLKIQPAKLEDSAVYLCASSFQGGNTEAFFGQGTRLTVV.

The CDR3 sequence is CAISSLAGGEDTQYF. The CDR3 DNA follows: TGTGCCATCAGTTCACTAGCGGGGGGAGAAGATACGCAGTATTTT. The rearrangement links TRBV10-3 to TRBJ2-3; TRBD2 matches at 12 bases. The germline gives CDR1 ENHRY, CDR2 SYGVKD. V was clipped by 5 bases and J by 5 bases; unmatched bases: 5. The CDR3 spans 15 residues.

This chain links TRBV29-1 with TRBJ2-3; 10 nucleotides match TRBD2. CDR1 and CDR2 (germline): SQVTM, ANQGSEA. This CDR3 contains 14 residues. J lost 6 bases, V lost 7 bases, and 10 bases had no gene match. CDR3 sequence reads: CSARIAGGVDTQYF. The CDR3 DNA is TGCAGCGCTAGAATAGCGGGGGGCGTGGATACGCAGTATTTT.

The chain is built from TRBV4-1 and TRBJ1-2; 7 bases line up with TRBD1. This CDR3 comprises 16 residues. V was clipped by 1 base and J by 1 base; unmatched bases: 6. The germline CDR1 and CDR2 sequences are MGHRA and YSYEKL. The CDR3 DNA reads TGCGCCAGCAGCCAAGCAGGGGGAGGAAATAACTATGGCTACACCTTC. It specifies CASSQAGGGNNYGYTF.

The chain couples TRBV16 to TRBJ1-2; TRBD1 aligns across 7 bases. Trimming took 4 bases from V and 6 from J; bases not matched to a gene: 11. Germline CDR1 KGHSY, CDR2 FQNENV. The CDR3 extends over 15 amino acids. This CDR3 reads CASSRVSSGGNGYTF. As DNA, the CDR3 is TGTGCCAGCAGCCGTGTATCTTCAGGGGGAAATGGCTACACCTTC. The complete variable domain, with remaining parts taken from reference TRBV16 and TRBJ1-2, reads GEEVAQTPKHLVRGEGQKAKLYCAPIKGHSYVFWYQQVLKNEFKFLISFQNENVFDETGMPKERFSAKCLPNSPCSLEIQATKLEDSAVYFCASSRVSSGGNGYTFGSGTRLTVV.

CDR3 sequence reads: CASSALLDRADTQYF. The CDR3 nucleotides are TGTGCCAGTAGTGCCCTTCTTGACAGGGCGGATACGCAGTATTTT. The chain recombines TRBV19 with TRBJ2-3; 7 nucleotides match TRBD1. The CDR3 length is 15 residues. CDR1 is LNHDA, CDR2 SQIVND, per germline (reference sequence). After removal of 5 bases from V and 6 bases from J, the junction contained 11 bases not matched to a gene. Full variable domain (rest looked up from reference TRBV19 and TRBJ2-3): DGGITQSPKYLFRKEGQNVTLSCEQNLNHDAMYWYRQDPGQGLRLIYYSQIVNDFQKGDIAEGYSVSREKKESFPLTVTSAQKNPTAFYLCASSALLDRADTQYFGPGTRLTVL.

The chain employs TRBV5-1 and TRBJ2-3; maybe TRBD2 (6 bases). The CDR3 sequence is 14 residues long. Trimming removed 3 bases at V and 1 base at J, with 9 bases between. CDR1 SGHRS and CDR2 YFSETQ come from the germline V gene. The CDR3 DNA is TGCGCCAGCAGCTCGGGGGTAGGCACAGATACGCAGTATTTT. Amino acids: CASSSGVGTDTQYF.

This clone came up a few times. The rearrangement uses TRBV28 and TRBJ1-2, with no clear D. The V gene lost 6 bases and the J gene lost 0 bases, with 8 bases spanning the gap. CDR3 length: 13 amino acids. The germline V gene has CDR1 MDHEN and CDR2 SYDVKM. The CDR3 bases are TGTGCCAGCAGCCTAAGTTCTAACTATGGCTACACCTTC. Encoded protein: CASSLSSNYGYTF.

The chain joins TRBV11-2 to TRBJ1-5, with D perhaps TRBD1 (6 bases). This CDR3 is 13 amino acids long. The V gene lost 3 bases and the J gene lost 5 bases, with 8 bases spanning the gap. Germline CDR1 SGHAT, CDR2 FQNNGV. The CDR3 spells CASSFHRDQPQHF. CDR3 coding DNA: TGTGCCAGCAGCTTTCACAGGGATCAGCCCCAGCATTTT.

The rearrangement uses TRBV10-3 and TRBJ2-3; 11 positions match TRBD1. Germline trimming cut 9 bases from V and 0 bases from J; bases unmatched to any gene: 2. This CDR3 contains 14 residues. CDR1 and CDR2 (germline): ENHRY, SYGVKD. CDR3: CAIRTGGSTDTQYF. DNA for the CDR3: TGTGCCATTAGGACAGGGGGCAGCACAGATACGCAGTATTTT.